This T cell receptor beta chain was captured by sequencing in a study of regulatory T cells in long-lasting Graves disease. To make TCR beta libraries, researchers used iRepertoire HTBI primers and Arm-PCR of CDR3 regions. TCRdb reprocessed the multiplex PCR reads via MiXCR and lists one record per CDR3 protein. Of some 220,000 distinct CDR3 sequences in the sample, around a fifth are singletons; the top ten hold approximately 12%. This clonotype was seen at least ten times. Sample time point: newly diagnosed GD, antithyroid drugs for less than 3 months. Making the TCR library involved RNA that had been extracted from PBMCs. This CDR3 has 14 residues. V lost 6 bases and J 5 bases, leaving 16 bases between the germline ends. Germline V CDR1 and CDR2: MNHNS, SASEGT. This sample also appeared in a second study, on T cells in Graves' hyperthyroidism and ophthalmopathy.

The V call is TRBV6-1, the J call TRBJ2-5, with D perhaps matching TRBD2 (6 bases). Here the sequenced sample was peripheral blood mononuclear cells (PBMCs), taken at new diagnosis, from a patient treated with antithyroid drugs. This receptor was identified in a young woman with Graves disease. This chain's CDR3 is CASRGSGVSETQYF. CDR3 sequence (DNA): TGTGCCAGCAGGGGTTCGGGGGTCAGTGAGACCCAGTACTTC.